There are a few counts of the clone carrying this T cell receptor beta chain. The data were taken from a study of read filtering for tumor transcriptome and immune sequencing. The CDR3 totals 16 residues. J was trimmed by 4 bases and V by 4 bases; bases with no gene match: 7. CDR1 and CDR2 (germline): LNHNV, YYDKDF (reference sequence). The library was built from roughly 400 ng RNA with molecular barcoded adaptors for alpha/delta and beta/gamma chains. TCRdb passed the reads through MiXCR, listing each CDR3 protein once. The table records some 130,000 distinct CDR3 sequences, over 10% of them present only once.

The chain has TRBV15 and TRBJ2-1; 10 bases fit TRBD2. Material for sequencing was a population of CD138-negative cells sorted from bone marrow. The TCR was taken from a donor at least 40 years old with multiple myeloma. The CDR3 loop reads CATSIASGGGYNEQFF. CDR3 sequence (DNA): TGTGCCACCAGCATAGCCAGCGGGGGGGGTTACAATGAGCAGTTCTTC.